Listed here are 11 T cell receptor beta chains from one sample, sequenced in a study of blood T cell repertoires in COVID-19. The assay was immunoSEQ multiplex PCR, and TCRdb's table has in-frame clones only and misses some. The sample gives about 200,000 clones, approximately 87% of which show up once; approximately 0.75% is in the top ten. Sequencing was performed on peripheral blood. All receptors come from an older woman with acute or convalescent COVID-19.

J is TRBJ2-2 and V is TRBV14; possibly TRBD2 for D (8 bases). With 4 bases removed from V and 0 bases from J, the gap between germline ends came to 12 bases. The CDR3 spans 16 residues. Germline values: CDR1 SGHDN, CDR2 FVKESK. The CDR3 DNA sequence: TGTGCCAGCAGCCGCGGGGGGACAGCGAACACCGGGGAGCTGTTTTTT. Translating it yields CASSRGGTANTGELFF.

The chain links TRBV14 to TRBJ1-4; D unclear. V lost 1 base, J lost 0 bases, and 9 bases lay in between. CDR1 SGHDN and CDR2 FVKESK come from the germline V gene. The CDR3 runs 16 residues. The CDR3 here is CASSQVRRATNEKLFF. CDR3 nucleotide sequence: TGTGCCAGCAGCCAAGTAAGGAGGGCAACTAATGAAAAACTGTTTTTT.

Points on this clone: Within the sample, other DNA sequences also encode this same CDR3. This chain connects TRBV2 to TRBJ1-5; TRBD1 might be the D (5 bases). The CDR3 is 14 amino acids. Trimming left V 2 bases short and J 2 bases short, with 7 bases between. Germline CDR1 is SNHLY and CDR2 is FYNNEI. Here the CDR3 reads CASSEQGGNQPQHF. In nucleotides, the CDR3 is TGTGCCAGCAGTGAACAGGGTGGCAATCAGCCCCAGCATTTT.

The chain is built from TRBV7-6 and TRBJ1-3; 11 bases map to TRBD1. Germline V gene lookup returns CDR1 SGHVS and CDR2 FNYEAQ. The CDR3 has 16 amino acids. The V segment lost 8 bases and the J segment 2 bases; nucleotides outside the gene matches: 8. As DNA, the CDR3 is TGTGCCAGCTCTAGCGGACAGGGGGCGGCTGGAAACACCATATATTTT. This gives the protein CASSSGQGAAGNTIYF.

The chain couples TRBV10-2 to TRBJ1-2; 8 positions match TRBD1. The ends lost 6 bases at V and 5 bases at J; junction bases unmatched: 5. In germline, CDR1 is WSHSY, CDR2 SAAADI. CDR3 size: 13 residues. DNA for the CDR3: TGCGCCAGCAGCCAGGGGGCTAGATATGGCTACACCTTC. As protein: CASSQGARYGYTF.

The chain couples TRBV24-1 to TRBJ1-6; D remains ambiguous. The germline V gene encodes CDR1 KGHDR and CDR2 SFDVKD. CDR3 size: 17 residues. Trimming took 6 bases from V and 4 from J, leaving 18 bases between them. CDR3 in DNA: TGTGCCACCAGTTCCGCGGGCCGTCTCCATTATAATTCACCCCTCCACTTT. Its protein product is CATSSAGRLHYNSPLHF.

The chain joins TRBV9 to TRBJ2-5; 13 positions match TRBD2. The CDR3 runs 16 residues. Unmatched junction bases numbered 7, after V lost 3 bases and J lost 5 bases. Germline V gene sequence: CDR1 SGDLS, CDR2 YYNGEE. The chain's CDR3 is CASSDGLAGAQETQYF. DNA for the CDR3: TGTGCCAGCAGCGACGGACTAGCGGGGGCCCAGGAGACCCAGTACTTC.

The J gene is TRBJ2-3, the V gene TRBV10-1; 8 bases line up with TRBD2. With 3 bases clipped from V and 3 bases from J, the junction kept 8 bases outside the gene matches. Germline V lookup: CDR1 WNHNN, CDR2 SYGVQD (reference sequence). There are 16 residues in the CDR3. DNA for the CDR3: TGCGCCAGCAGTGAAACTAGCGGCCTTGGGACAGATACGCAGTATTTT. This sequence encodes CASSETSGLGTDTQYF.

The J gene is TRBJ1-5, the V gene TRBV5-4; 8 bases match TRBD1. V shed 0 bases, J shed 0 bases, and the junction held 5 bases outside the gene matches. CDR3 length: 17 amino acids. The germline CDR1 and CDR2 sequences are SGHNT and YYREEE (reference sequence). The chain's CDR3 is CASSLGPDRASNQPQHF. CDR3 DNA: TGTGCCAGCAGCTTGGGGCCGGACAGGGCTAGCAATCAGCCCCAGCATTTT.

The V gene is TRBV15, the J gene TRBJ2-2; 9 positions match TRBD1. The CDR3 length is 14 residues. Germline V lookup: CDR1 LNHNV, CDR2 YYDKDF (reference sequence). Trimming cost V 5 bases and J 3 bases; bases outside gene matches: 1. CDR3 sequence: CATSWTGDTGELFF. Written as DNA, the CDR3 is TGTGCCACCAGCTGGACAGGGGACACCGGGGAGCTGTTTTTT.

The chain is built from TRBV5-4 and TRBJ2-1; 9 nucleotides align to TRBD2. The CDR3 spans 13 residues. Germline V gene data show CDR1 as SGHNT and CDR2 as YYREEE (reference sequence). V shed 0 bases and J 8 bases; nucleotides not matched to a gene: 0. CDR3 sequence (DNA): TGTGCCAGCAGCTTGGGGACTAGCGATGAGCAGTTCTTC. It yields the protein CASSLGTSDEQFF.